This T cell receptor (beta chain) stems from a study of blood T cell repertoires in COVID-19. On the study more broadly: Either two negative PCRs, clearance, or symptom resolution qualified Cohort 3 donors as recovered.

Trimming left V 4 bases short and J 4 bases short, with 16 bases between. Germline values: CDR1 GTSNPN, CDR2 SVGIG (reference sequence). This CDR3 comprises 14 residues. Participants, 18 to 89 years old, spanned 24 US areas. Cohort placement rested on clinical history that participants reported themselves. Under the authors' procedure: Nucleated cell counts were estimated from reference gene primer amplification. Here immunoSEQ multiplex PCR was the method, and the copy in TCRdb shows in-frame clones only, minus some. The V and J calls and clone size are taken from that table; D and trimming were inferred from the DNA. The profile shows hundreds of thousands of clones, 86% of them singletons.

The sample comprised PBMCs or T cells enriched from blood (not recorded which). The J gene is TRBJ1-1, the V gene TRBV30; D remains ambiguous. This receptor was taken from a woman between 50 and 59 years old in a cohort exposed to, infected with or recovered from COVID-19 (not recorded which). As DNA, the CDR3 is TGTGCCTGGAAGTTTGGCCTACGGGGCACTGAAGCTTTCTTT. This encodes CAWKFGLRGTEAFF.